One and the same sample provided the 14 T cell receptor beta chains below, sequenced in a study of T cells in women clearing cervical HPV infection. Measured with immunoSEQ multiplex PCR; TCRdb has only the in-frame clones, and not every one. Reported are tens of thousands of clones; the ten largest clones contain about 6.8%. Input material: blood buffy coat. These receptors all come from a woman aged 18 to 75 with a cervical HPV16 infection that either progressed to CIN3+ or cleared (not recorded which).

CDR3 DNA, as far as it was read: TGTGCCATCAGTGAGCGACTAGCGGGGGCGACAGATACG. Its protein product is CAISERLAGATDT. The whole CDR3 protein reads CAISERLAGATDTQYF. V gene TRBV10-3 combines with J gene TRBJ2-3; TRBD2 matches at 12 bases. Coverage ceases 3 residues before the CDR3 finishes, and the germline J gene fills in the end. With V trimmed by 2 bases and J by 3 bases, 3 bases remained unmatched. CDR1 is ENHRY and CDR2 is SYGVKD in the germline V gene. The CDR3 spans 16 residues.

For this clone: The CDR3 end falls 3 residues outside the read, so it is completed with the germline J gene. The chain recombines TRBV10-2 with TRBJ2-3; the match to TRBD2 covers 8 bases. Per germline, CDR1 WSHSY and CDR2 SAAADI. Losses at the gene ends were 7 bases for V and 6 bases for J; bases not matched to a gene: 9. The CDR3 has 14 residues. CDR3 amino acids: CASMKSLAGDTQYF. The CDR3 bases that were read are TGCGCCAGCATGAAGAGTCTAGCGGGCGATACG.

With regard to this clone: The missing CDR3 end, 3 residues past where the read stops, is filled in from the germline J gene. V and J are TRBV5-4 and TRBJ2-7; possible D gene TRBD2, 5 bases. This CDR3 has 14 residues. V gave up 1 base and J gave up 2 bases, with 10 bases separating them. Germline CDR1 is SGHNT and CDR2 is YYREEE (reference sequence). The CDR3 sequence: CASSLRGAPYEQYF. The sequenced CDR3 bases are TGTGCCAGCAGCTTGCGGGGAGCCCCCTACGAG.

Details on this clone: From the germline J gene comes the end of the CDR3, since the read stops 3 residues before it. V gene TRBV7-6 combines with J gene TRBJ2-3, with 8 bases that match TRBD1. The V gene's germline CDR1 is SGHVS and CDR2 FNYEAQ. The CDR3 contains 13 residues. The sequenced CDR3 bases are TGTGCCAGCAGCTCGGACAGGGAAGAGACG. Residues: CASSSDREET. The entire CDR3 protein is CASSSDREETQYF.

On this clone itself: One end of the junction fails to match germline, which may point to a read error. The read terminates 3 residues ahead of where the CDR3 ends, so the germline J gene completes it. Other nucleotide sequences in the sample specify the same CDR3. The rearrangement uses TRBV16 and TRBJ1-3; no definite D call. This CDR3 contains 16 residues. Germline CDR1 KGHSY, CDR2 FQNENV. CDR3 bases read: TGTGCCAGCAGCCAAGCGGGCCGCTTTGTCCGGAACACT. Residues: CASSQAGRFVRNT. The entire CDR3 protein reads CASSQAGRFVRNTIYF.

As regards this clone: Read data end 3 residues before the CDR3 end; the end is taken from the germline J gene. The rearrangement uses TRBV2 and TRBJ2-3; TRBD2 might be the D (6 bases). The germline CDR1 and CDR2 sequences are SNHLY and FYNNEI. This CDR3 is built from 14 residues. The part of the CDR3 DNA that was read is TGTGCCAGCAGTGTGGAGGGGATTGGGGAGACG. This codes for CASSVEGIGET. The CDR3 reads in full as CASSVEGIGETQYF.

Points on this clone: The read halts 3 residues ahead of the CDR3 end, with the missing end drawn from the germline J gene. This rearrangement joins TRBV6-1 to TRBJ1-2; possibly TRBD1 for D (6 bases). The germline V gene encodes CDR1 MNHNS and CDR2 SASEGT. CDR3 length equals 15 residues. The CDR3 region is CASSESGRGLDGYTF. CDR3 DNA (partial): TGTGCCAGCAGCGAAAGCGGCAGGGGTTTGGACGGC.

This chain's CDR3 is CASSLGQNSNQPQHF. Partial CDR3 DNA: TGTGCCAGCAGCTTGGGACAAAATAGCAATCAGCCC. This chain connects TRBV5-8 to TRBJ1-5; D unclear. The read ends 3 residues shy of where the CDR3 ends; the end is completed using the germline J gene. The CDR3 has 15 residues. The germline CDR1 and CDR2 sequences are SGHTS and YDEGEE. The V gene lost 0 bases and the J gene lost 0 bases, with 7 bases spanning the gap.

Concerning this clone itself: The observed sequence ends 3 residues before the CDR3 terminus, with the missing tail filled in from the germline J gene. The chain links TRBV7-3 to TRBJ2-7; D might be TRBD1 (5 bases). V lost 3 bases to trimming and J lost 0 bases, with 12 bases between them. The germline V gene has CDR1 SGHTA and CDR2 FQGTGA. This CDR3 comprises 15 residues. The CDR3: CASSFGAASSYEQYF. CDR3 DNA, as far as it was read: TGTGCCAGCAGCTTTGGGGCGGCCAGCTCCTACGAG. Filled out from reference TRBV7-3 and TRBJ2-7, the complete variable domain reads GAGVSQTPSNKVTEKGKYVELRCDPISGHTALYWYRQSLGQGPEFLIYFQGTGAADDSGLPNDRFFAVRPEGSVSTLKIQRTERGDSAVYLCASSFGAASSYEQYFGPGTRLTVT.

About this clone itself: The CDR3 end is not reached by the read, which stops 3 residues before it; the germline J gene fills it in. The chain is built from TRBV5-1 and TRBJ2-3; the match to TRBD2 covers 7 bases. The CDR3 runs to 16 residues. CDR1 and CDR2 from the germline V gene are SGHRS and YFSETQ. The V and J ends lost 4 bases and 3 bases, in that order; junction bases with no gene match: 11. The CDR3 sequence is CASSTNPLASTDTQYF. CDR3 DNA (partial): TGCGCCAGCAGCACAAATCCACTAGCGTCGACAGATACG.

CDR3 region: CASSLPGMSSYEQYF. CDR3 bases read: TGTGCCAGCAGCTTACCGGGGATGAGCTCCTACGAG. The chain is built from TRBV5-4 and TRBJ2-7; D possibly corresponds to TRBD2 (5 bases). The DNA ends 3 residues before the CDR3 does, and the rest of the CDR3 is filled in from the germline J gene. Germline V lookup: CDR1 SGHNT, CDR2 YYREEE (reference sequence). The CDR3 has 15 amino acids. Between the trimmed V and J ends, which lost 2 bases and 0 bases, there was a span of 12 bases.

On this clone itself: The read falls 3 residues short of the CDR3 end, and the missing part is taken from the germline J gene. The chain has TRBV2 and TRBJ2-1, with 9 bases fitting TRBD2. J was trimmed by 9 bases and V by 6 bases; bases with no gene match: 15. Germline CDR1 SNHLY, CDR2 FYNNEI. CDR3 size: 16 residues. The CDR3 here is CASSRGGAGGEGEQFF. CDR3 bases read: TGTGCCAGCAGCCGAGGGGGAGCGGGGGGCGAGGGTGAG.

Comments on this clone: Read coverage stops 3 residues before the CDR3 terminus; the germline J gene supplies the remainder. This chain joins TRBV5-1 and TRBJ2-2; a possible D gene is TRBD2 (5 bases). The germline V gene has CDR1 SGHRS and CDR2 YFSETQ. The CDR3 has 10 residues. The part of the CDR3 DNA that was read is TGCGCCAGCTCCGGGGAAAAG. Translated: CASSGEK. The full CDR3 protein is CASSGEKLFF.

The CDR3 DNA, read in part, is TGTGCCAGCAGCTCACAGGGGTCCTTCTACAATGAG. Its protein product is CASSSQGSFYNE. The whole CDR3 sequence reads CASSSQGSFYNEQFF. The rearrangement joins TRBV11-2 to TRBJ2-1; the match to TRBD1 covers 7 bases. The missing CDR3 end, 3 residues past where the read stops, is filled in from the germline J gene. Germline CDR1 reads SGHAT; CDR2 reads FQNNGV. Unmatched junction bases numbered 6, after V lost 4 bases and J lost 3 bases. The CDR3 sequence is 15 residues long.